This TCR beta chain was captured by sequencing in a study of T cell repertoires in cytomegalovirus infection. CDR1 and CDR2 from the germline V gene are SGHVS and FNYEAQ. V gave up 2 bases and J gave up 4 bases, with 4 bases separating them. The CDR3 is 12 residues long. This clonotype was counted a few times. Its antigen remains unknown. TCRdb re-analysed the reads in MiXCR, keeping a single row per CDR3 protein. The table lists some 110,000 distinct CDR3 sequences, more than 25% of them singletons. The TCR comes from a human donor in good health (CMV status not recorded). Some clones in this sample may be carry-over from other donors' samples. The J gene is TRBJ2-3, the V gene TRBV7-6; no clear D gene. Sample: CD8+ T cells from cultured PBMCs, taken from culture after CMV antigen stimulation. The chain's CDR3 is CASSLTADTQYF. In nucleotides, the CDR3 is TGTGCCAGCAGCTTAACCGCAGATACGCAGTATTTT. The entire variable domain, with the rest obtained from reference TRBV7-6 and TRBJ2-3, is as follows: GAGVSQSPRYKVTKRGQDVALRCDPISGHVSLYWYRQALGQGPEFLTYFNYEAQQDKSGLPNDRFSAERPEGSISTLTIQRTEQRDSAMYRCASSLTADTQYFGPGTRLTVL.